This T cell receptor beta chain was captured in a study of shared clonotypes between healthy human individuals. Study context: Each donor contributed plates that comprised three CD4 naive, three CD4 memory, two CD8 naive and one CD8 memory. Overall study results and limits: Sampling involved blood alone; tissue repertoires likely differ.

CDR3 length equals 17 residues. The V gene end was trimmed by 3 bases and the J gene end by 6 bases; junction bases not matched to a gene: 13. The germline V gene has CDR1 SGDLS and CDR2 YYNGEE. As concerns this clone: Its antigen is currently unknown.

Replicate PCRs from sorted subsets contained about 0.2 ug DNA, which is around 30,000 T cell genomes. Sequencing was performed with immunoSEQ multiplex PCR; in TCRdb, only in-frame clones are kept and a portion is missing. The data hold about 980,000 clones, with about 80% observed a single time. V is TRBV9 and J is TRBJ2-1, with 9 bases identical to TRBD2. The receptor was isolated from a man aged 18-30 years in good health. The material sequenced was memory CD4+ T cells sorted from blood. Subset specified: CD45RA-negative fraction. Here the CDR3 reads CASSDGGGTSGPNEQFF. DNA for the CDR3: TGTGCCAGCAGCGATGGGGGCGGTACTAGCGGGCCCAATGAGCAGTTCTTC. Using reference TRBV9 and TRBJ2-1 for the parts outside the CDR3, the full variable domain is DSGVTQTPKHLITATGQRVTLRCSPRSGDLSVYWYQQSLDQGLQFLIQYYNGEERAKGNILERFSAQQFPDLHSELNLSSLELGDSALYFCASSDGGGTSGPNEQFFGPGTRLTVL.